These 5 T cell receptor beta chains were sequenced from one sample in a study of response to subunit inactivated influenza vaccine. TCRdb analysed the RT-PCR reads with MiXCR anew, one entry per CDR3 protein. The table includes under 550,000 distinct CDR3 sequences, approximately 7.7% detected once. The sample was PBMCs from blood, taken 23 to 25 months after vaccination. The receptors stem from a man aged 45 to 70 who received an inactivated influenza vaccine.

This clonotype has more than one count but fewer than ten. The rearrangement joins TRBV10-3 to TRBJ1-1, with 7 bases lining up with TRBD1. Germline V lookup: CDR1 ENHRY, CDR2 SYGVKD. CDR3 length: 17 amino acids. Trimming took 3 bases from V and 1 from J; bases not matched to a gene: 11. As DNA, the CDR3 is TGTGCCATCAGTGACCAGCCCGGACAGGACCCGAACACTGAAGCTTTCTTT. Translated, it gives CAISDQPGQDPNTEAFF.

This clonotype was picked up a small number of times. This sequence joins TRBV28 and TRBJ2-1; 9 positions agree with TRBD2. Germline V lookup: CDR1 MDHEN, CDR2 SYDVKM. After removal of 5 bases from V and 6 bases from J, the junction contained 14 bases not matched to a gene. The CDR3 length is 17 residues. In DNA, the CDR3 is TGTGCCAGCAGTGCAGACGGGGGTAGCGGGGGTGTCAATGAGCAGTTCTTC. Translating gives CASSADGGSGGVNEQFF.

The chain recombines TRBV15 with TRBJ2-3; 9 bases agree with TRBD2. Germline values: CDR1 LNHNV, CDR2 YYDKDF (reference sequence). This CDR3 spans 15 amino acids. V shed 4 bases, J shed 4 bases, and the junction held 6 bases outside the gene matches. Here the CDR3 reads CATSTKRGAPDTQYF. In nucleotides, the CDR3 is TGTGCCACCAGCACAAAGCGGGGGGCCCCAGATACGCAGTATTTT. The complete variable domain, with remaining parts taken from reference TRBV15 and TRBJ2-3, reads DAMVIQNPRYQVTQFGKPVTLSCSQTLNHNVMYWYQQKSSQAPKLLFHYYDKDFNNEADTPDNFQSRRPNTSFCFLDIRSPGLGDTAMYLCATSTKRGAPDTQYFGPGTRLTVL.

This clonotype was seen only a few times. The junction shows a germline mismatch at one end, possibly a read error. V is TRBV6-2 or TRBV6-3 and J is TRBJ2-1; 7 bases fit TRBD1. Germline-derived CDR1 and CDR2 are MNHEY and SVGEGT. There are 14 residues in the CDR3. The DNA for the CDR3 is TGTGCCAGCAGTCCCCGACAGGGCCCGGACCCGTTGATCTTC. Protein sequence: CASSPRQGPDPLIF.

Ten or more counts support this clonotype. The rearrangement links TRBV12-3 or TRBV12-4 to TRBJ2-7; 7 bases line up with TRBD1. The CDR3 runs to 15 residues. V shed 1 base, J shed 7 bases, and the junction held 10 bases outside the gene matches. CDR3 DNA sequence: TGTGCCAGCAGTTTAGAAGTCGACAGGGCTACGGAGCAGTACTTC. The encoded protein is CASSLEVDRATEQYF.